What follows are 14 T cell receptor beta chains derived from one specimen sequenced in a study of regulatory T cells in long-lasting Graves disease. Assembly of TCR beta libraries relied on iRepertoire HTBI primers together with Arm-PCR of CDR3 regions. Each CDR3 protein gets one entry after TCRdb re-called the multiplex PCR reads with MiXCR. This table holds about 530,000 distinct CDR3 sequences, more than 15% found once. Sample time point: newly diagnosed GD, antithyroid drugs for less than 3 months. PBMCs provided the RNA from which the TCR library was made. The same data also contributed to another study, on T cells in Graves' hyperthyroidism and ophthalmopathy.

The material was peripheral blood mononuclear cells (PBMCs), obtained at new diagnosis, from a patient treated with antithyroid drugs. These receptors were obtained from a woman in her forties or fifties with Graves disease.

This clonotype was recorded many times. In DNA, the CDR3 is TGTGCCAGCAGCTCAAGCCGTGTTGGGACAGGGATTTACGAGCAGTACTTC. This translates into CASSSSRVGTGIYEQYF. The V and J genes are TRBV13 and TRBJ2-7; 9 nucleotides align to TRBD1. CDR1 PRHDT and CDR2 FYEKMQ come from the germline V gene (reference sequence). With 4 bases clipped from V and 4 bases from J, the junction kept 14 bases outside the gene matches. This CDR3 has 17 amino acids.

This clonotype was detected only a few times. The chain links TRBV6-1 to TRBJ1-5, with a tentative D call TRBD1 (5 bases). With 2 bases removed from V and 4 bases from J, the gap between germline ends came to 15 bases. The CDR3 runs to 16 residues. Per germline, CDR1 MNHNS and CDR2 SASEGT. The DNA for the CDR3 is TGTGCCAGCAGTGAATATCCCAGGGTGTGGAATCAGCCCCAGCATTTT. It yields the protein CASSEYPRVWNQPQHF.

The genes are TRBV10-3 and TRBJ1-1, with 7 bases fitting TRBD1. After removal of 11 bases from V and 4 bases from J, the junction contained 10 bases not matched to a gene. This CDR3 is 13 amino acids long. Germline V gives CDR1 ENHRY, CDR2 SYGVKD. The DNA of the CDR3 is TGTGCCGCTACCACAGGGGACGGCACTGAAGCTTTCTTT. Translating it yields CAATTGDGTEAFF.

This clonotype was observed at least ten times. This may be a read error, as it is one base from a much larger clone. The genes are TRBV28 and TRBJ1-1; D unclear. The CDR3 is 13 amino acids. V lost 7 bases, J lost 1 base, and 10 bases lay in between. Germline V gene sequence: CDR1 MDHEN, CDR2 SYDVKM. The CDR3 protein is CASTLGRNTEAFF. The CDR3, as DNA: TGTGCCAGCACCTTAGGGCGGAACACTGAAGCTTTCTTT.

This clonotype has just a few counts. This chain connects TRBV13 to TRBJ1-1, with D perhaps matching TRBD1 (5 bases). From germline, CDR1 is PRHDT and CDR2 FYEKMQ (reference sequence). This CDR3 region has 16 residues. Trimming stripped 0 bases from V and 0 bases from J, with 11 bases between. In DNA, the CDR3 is TGTGCCAGCAGCTTAGGAGGGGAGAGGGTGAACACTGAAGCTTTCTTT. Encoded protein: CASSLGGERVNTEAFF.

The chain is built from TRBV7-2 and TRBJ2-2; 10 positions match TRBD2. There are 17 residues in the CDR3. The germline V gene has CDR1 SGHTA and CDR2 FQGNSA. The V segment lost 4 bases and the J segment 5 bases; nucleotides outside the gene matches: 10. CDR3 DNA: TGTGCCAGCAGCTCCTCAAGCGGGGGGGCGAGGACCGGGGAGCTGTTTTTT. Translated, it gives CASSSSSGGARTGELFF.

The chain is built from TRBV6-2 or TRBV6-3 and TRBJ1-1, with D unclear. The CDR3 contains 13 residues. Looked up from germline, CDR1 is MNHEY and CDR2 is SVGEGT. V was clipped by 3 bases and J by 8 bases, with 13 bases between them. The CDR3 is CASSYGDKGEAFF. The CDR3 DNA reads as TGTGCCAGCAGTTATGGGGATAAGGGCGAAGCTTTCTTT.

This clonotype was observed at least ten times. The CDR3 DNA is TGTGCCAGCAGTTGGGGGGCTATTGCTGAAGCTTTCTTT. Translated, it gives CASSWGAIAEAFF. V usage is TRBV6-2 or TRBV6-3 and J usage is TRBJ1-1, with a possible D match to TRBD1 (6 bases). V was trimmed by 4 bases and J by 6 bases, leaving 12 bases between them. The length of the CDR3 is 13 residues. Germline V CDR1 and CDR2: MNHEY, SVGEGT.

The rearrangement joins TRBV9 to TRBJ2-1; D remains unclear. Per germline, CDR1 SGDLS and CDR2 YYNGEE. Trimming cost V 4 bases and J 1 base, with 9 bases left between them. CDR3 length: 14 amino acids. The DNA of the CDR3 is TGTGCCAGCAGCCCTACGAGGTCCTACAATGAGCAGTTCTTC. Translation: CASSPTRSYNEQFF.

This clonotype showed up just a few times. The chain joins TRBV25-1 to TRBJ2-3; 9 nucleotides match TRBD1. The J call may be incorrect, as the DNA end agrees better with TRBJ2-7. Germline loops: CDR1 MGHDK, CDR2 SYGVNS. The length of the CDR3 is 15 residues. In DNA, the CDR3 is TGTGCCAGCATTGGGACAGGGAAAAAAATGTACGAGCAGTACTTC. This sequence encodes CASIGTGKKMYEQYF.

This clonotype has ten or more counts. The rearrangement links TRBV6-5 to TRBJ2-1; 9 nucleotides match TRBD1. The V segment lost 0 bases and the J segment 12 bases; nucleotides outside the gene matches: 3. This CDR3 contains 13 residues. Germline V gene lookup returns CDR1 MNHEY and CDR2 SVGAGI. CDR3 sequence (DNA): TGTGCCAGCAGTTACTCGCCGGGACAGGGGCAGTTCTTC. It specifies CASSYSPGQGQFF.

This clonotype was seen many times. CDR3 loop: CATAQDQPQHF. Here the CDR3 DNA reads TGTGCCACCGCGCAGGATCAGCCCCAGCATTTT. The rearrangement uses TRBV28 and TRBJ1-5; D unresolved. The V and J ends lost 10 bases and 5 bases respectively, with 9 bases between them. The germline gives CDR1 MDHEN, CDR2 SYDVKM. The CDR3 spans 11 residues.

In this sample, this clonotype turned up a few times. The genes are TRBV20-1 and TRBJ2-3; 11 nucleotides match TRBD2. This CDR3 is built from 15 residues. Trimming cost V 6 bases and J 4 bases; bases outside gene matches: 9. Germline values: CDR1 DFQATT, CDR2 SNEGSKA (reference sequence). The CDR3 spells CSAMIAGGRADTQYF. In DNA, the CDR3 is TGCAGTGCCATGATAGCGGGGGGGCGAGCAGATACGCAGTATTTT.

The CDR3 nucleotides are TGTGCCAGCAGCTTAGACGGCGGGGAGGAGACCCAGTACTTC. It codes for CASSLDGGEETQYF. The chain carries TRBV7-3 and TRBJ2-5, with D possibly matching TRBD2 (6 bases). The CDR3 is 14 residues long. From germline, CDR1 is SGHTA and CDR2 FQGTGA. V lost 2 bases and J 5 bases, leaving 12 bases between the germline ends.